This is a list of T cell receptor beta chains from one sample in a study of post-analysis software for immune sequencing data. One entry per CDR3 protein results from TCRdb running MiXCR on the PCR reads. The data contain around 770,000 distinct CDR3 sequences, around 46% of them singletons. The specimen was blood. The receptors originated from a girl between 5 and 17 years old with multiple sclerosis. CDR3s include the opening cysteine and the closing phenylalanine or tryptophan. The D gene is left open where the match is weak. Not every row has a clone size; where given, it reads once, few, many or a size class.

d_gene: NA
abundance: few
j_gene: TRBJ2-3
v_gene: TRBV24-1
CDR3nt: TGTGCCACCAGTGGGGCCCCTCCGGAGTCAGATACGCAGTATTTT
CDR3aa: CATSGAPPESDTQYF

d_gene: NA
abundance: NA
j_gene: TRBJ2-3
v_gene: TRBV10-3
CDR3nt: TGTGCCATCAGTGGAGGTTCAGGATCCACAGATACGCAGTATTTT
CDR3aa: CAISGGSGSTDTQYF

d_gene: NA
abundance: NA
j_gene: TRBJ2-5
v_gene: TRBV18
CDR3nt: TGTGCCAGCTCATTCCGGGCCAACCTCGTAGAGACCCAGTACTTC
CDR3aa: CASSFRANLVETQYF

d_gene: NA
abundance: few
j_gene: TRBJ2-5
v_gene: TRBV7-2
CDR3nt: TGTGCCAGCAGCCCCTTCGGGAGCGGAGAGACCCAGTACTTC
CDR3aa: CASSPFGSGETQYF

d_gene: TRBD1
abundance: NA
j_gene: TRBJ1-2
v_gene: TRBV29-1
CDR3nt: TGCAGCGTTGAAGACCGGAGGGGACAGGAAGGATTCTATGGCTACACCTTC
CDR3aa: CSVEDRRGQEGFYGYTF

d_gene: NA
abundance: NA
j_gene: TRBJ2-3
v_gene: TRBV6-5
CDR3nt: TGTGCCAGCAGCAGACAGGCGGCCGGGGCGCAGTATTTT
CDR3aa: CASSRQAAGAQYF

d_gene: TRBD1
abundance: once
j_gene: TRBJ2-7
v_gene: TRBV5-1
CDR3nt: TGCGCCAGCAGGAACACAGGGGACTCCTACGAGCAGTACTTC
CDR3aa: CASRNTGDSYEQYF

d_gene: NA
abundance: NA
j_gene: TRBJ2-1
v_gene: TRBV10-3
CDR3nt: TGTGCCAGCAGAGACCGGGAGGAGCAGTTCTTC
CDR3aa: CASRDREEQFF

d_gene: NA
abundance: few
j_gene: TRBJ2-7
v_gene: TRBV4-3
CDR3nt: TGCGCCAGCAGCCAGTATGTTGAGGGGGGAGGCGAGCAGTACTTC
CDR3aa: CASSQYVEGGGEQYF

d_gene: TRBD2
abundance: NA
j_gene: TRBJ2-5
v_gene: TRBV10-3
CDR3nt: TGTGCCATCAGTGATGCGGGAGTGCACGGGGAGACCCAGTACTTC
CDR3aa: CAISDAGVHGETQYF

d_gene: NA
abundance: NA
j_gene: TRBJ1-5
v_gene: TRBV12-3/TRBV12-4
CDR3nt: TGTGCCAGCAGGATTGGCAGGGGCAATCAGCCCCAGCATTTT
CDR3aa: CASRIGRGNQPQHF

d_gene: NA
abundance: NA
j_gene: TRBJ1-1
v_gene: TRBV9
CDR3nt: TGTGCCAGCAGCCGTAGCCAGGGTAGCGGGGGCATGAACACTGAAGCTTTCTTT
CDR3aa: CASSRSQGSGGMNTEAFF

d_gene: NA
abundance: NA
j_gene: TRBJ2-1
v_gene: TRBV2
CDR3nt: TGTGCCAGCAGTGAAGGGGTTGCAAACAATGAGCAGTTCTTC
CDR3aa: CASSEGVANNEQFF

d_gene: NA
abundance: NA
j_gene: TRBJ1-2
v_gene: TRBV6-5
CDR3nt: TGTGCCAGCAGTTACTTAGGCGGCTCCTATGGCTACACCTTC
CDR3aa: CASSYLGGSYGYTF

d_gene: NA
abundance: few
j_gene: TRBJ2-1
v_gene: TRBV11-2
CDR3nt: TGTGCCAGCAGCTTAGAGGGCGGGATCTCCTACAATGAGCAGTTCTTC
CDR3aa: CASSLEGGISYNEQFF

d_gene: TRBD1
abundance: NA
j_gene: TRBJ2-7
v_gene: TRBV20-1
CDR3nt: TGCAGTGCTAGAGATAAATCCAGGGGGCGGGCACACGAGCAGTACTTC
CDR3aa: CSARDKSRGRAHEQYF

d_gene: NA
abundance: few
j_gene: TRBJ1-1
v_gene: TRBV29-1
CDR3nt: TGCAGCGTTAAACAGGGAGAGGGCACTGAAGCTTTCTTT
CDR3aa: CSVKQGEGTEAFF

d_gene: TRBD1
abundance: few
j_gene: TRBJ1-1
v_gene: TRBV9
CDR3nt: TGTGCCAGCGGGACAGGCACTGAAGCTTTCTTT
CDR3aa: CASGTGTEAFF

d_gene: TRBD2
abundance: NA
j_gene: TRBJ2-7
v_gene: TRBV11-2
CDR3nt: TGTGCCAGCAGCTTAGCGGGGGGGCTCCCGTCCTACGAGCAGTACTTC
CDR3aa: CASSLAGGLPSYEQYF

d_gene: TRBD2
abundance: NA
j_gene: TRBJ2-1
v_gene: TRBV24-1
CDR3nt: TGTGCCACCAGCGGAGAGGGACTAGCGGCCTACAATGAGCAGTTCTTC
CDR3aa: CATSGEGLAAYNEQFF

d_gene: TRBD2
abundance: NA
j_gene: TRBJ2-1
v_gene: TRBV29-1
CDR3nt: TGCAGCGTCCAAAGCGGGAGTTCGGGTAATGAGCAGTTCTTC
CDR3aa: CSVQSGSSGNEQFF

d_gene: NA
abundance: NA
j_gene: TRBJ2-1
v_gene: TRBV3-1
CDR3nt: TGTGCCAGCAGCCTACCCCTCAGGGGAGGCTACAATGAGCAGTTCTTC
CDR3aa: CASSLPLRGGYNEQFF

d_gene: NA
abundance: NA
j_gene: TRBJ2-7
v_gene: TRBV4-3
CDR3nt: TGCGCCAGCAGCCACGACGCCTCCTACGAGCAGTACTTC
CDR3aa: CASSHDASYEQYF

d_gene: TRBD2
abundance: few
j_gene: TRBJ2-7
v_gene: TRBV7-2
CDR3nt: TGTGCCAGCAGCCAATCGGCGGTGTCTAGCGGGGGGTACGAGCAGTACTTC
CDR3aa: CASSQSAVSSGGYEQYF

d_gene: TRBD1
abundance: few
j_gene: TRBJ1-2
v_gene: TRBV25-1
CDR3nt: TGTGCCAGCAGTTCACAGGGGAGCCTGGGGGGCTACACCTTC
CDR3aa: CASSSQGSLGGYTF

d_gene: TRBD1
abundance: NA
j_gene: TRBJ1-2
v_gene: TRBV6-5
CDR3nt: TGTGCCAGCAGTTACTTGAGGGGGCGCGAGGCTCACACCTTC
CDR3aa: CASSYLRGREAHTF

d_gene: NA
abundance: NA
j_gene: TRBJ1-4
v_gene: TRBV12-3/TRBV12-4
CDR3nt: TGTGCCAGCGCGAGGGAGGGGTTCGGATTTAATGAAAAACTGTTTTTT
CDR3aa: CASAREGFGFNEKLFF

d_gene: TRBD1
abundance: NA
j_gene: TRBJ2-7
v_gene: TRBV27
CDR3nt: TGTGCCAGCAGTTTTGGCAGGGGGTTCTACGAGCAGTACTTC
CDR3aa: CASSFGRGFYEQYF

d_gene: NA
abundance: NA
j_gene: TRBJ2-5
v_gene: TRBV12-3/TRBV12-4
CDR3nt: TGTGCCAGCAGCCACTATCCAGAGACCCAGTACTTC
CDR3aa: CASSHYPETQYF

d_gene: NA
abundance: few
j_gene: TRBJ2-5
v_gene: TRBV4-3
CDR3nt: TGCGCCAGCAGCCAAGAAGTGGCGCCCCAAGAGACCCAGTACTTC
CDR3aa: CASSQEVAPQETQYF

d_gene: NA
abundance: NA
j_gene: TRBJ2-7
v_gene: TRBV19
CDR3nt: TGTGCCAGTAGTATCCGGTTAGACTACGAGCAGTACTTC
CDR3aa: CASSIRLDYEQYF

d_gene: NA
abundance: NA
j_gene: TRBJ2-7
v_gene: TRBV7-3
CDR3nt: TGTGCCAGCAGCCTGTCGGGGCAGGGGTGGAACGAGCAGTACTTC
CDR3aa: CASSLSGQGWNEQYF

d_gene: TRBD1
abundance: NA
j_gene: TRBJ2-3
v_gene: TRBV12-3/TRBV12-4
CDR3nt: TGTGCCAGCAGCAGGGGGCTAGCGCACACAGATACGCAGTATTTT
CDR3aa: CASSRGLAHTDTQYF

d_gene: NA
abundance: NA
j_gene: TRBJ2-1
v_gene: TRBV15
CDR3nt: TGTGCCACCAGCAGAGACGATCCCTGGGGCGATAGACGTGAGCAGTTCTTC
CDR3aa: CATSRDDPWGDRREQFF

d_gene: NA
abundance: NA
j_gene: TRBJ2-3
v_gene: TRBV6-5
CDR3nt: TGTGCCAGCAGTTCGGGAAGAGTAATAGATACGCAGTATTTT
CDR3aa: CASSSGRVIDTQYF

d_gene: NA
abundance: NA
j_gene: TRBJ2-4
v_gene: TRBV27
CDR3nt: TGTGCCAGCAGTATCAGGGCCCAGGACATAAAGCAGTACTTC
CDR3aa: CASSIRAQDIKQYF

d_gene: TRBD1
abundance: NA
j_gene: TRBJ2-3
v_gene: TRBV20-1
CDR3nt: TGCAGTGCCGCGGTCGTGACAGGGGGCAGCCTAACAGTCGCAGATACGCAGTATTTT
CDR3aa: CSAAVVTGGSLTVADTQYF

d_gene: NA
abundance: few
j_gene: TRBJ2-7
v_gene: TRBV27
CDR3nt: TGTGCCAGCAGTCCCGGCAGCGGCTACGAGCAGTACTTC
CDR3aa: CASSPGSGYEQYF

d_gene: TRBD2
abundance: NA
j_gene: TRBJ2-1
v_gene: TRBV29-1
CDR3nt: TGCAGCGTGGGGGAGGGAGTCTCCTACAATGAGCAGTTCTTC
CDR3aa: CSVGEGVSYNEQFF

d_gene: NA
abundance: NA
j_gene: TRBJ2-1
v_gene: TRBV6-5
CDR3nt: TGTGCCAGCAGTTACGCCGGGTCCCAGCAGTTCTTC
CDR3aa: CASSYAGSQQFF

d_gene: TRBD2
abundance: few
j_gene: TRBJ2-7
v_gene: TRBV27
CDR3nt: TGTGCCAGCAGTTTGGGACTAGCGATTACCTACGAGCAGTACTTC
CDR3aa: CASSLGLAITYEQYF

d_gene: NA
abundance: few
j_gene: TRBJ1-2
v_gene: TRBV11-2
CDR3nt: TGTGCCAGCAGCGCCGGGGGGAACGGCCCCTTCTATGGCTACACCTTC
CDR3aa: CASSAGGNGPFYGYTF

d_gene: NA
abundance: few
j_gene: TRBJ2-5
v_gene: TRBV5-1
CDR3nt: TGCGCCAGCCGCCCGATGCCCGACAAGCAGACCCAGTACTTC
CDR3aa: CASRPMPDKQTQYF

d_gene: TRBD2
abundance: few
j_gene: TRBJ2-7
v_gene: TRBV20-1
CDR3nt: TGCAGTGCTTACCGGGGGGACGGGGGCTCCTACGAGCAGTACTTC
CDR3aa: CSAYRGDGGSYEQYF

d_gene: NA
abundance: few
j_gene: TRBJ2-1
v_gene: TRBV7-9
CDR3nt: TGTGCCAGCAGCTCCAATCGCATCGCCGGGAGTCGCACCTACAATGAGCAGTTCTTC
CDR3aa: CASSSNRIAGSRTYNEQFF

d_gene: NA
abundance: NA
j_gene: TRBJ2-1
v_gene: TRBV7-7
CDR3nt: TGTGCTAGCAGCTCGCTGGGGCGAGCTAATGAGCAGTTCTTC
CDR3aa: CASSSLGRANEQFF

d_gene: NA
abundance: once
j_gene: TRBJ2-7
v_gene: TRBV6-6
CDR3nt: TGTGCCAGCAGTTACTCGGGCAGTGAGAGCTACGAGCAGTACTTC
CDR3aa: CASSYSGSESYEQYF

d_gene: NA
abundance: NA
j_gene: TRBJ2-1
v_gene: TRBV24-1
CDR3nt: TGTGCCACCAGTGCCGGAAACCTCCTCTCCTACAATGAGCAGTTCTTC
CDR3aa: CATSAGNLLSYNEQFF

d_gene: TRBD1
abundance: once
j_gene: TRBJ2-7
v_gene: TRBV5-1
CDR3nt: TGCGCCAGCAGCCAACCATCCGGGACAGGGGATTACGAGCAGTACTTC
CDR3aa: CASSQPSGTGDYEQYF

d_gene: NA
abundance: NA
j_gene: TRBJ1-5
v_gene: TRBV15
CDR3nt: TGTGCCACCAGCGGGGACGGGTCGGGTACCAATCAGCCCCAGCATTTT
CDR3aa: CATSGDGSGTNQPQHF

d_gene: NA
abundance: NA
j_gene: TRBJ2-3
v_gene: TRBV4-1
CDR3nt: TGCGCCAGCAGCCAAGATGCTCCTAGGCTGTTGACAGATACGCAGTATTTT
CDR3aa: CASSQDAPRLLTDTQYF

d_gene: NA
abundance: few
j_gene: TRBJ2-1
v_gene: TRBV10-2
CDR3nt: TGCGCCAGCTCCTCGTTGGGTAGCTTCGATGAGCAGTTCTTC
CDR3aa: CASSSLGSFDEQFF

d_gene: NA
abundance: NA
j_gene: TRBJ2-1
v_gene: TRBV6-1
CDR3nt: TGTGCCAGCGATCCAGTTCTCTCCTACAATGAGCAGTTCTTC
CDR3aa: CASDPVLSYNEQFF

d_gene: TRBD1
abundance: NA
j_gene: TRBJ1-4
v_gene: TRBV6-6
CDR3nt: TGTGCCAGCAGTTACTCTCTGGGACAGGGGAGGGAAAAACTGTTTTTT
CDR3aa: CASSYSLGQGREKLFF

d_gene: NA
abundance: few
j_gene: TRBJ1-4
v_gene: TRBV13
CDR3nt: TGTGCCAGCAGTGGCAATCTCCGGGACCCCGCAACTAATGAAAAACTGTTTTTT
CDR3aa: CASSGNLRDPATNEKLFF

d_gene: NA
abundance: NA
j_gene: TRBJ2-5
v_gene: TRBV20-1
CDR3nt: TGCAGTGCTAGGGGACCTGGGTCAGAGACCCAGTACTTC
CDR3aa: CSARGPGSETQYF

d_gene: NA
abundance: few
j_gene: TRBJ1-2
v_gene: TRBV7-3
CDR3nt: TGTGCCAGCAGCCAGGGACGTCAAGGAGATGGCTACACCTTC
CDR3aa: CASSQGRQGDGYTF

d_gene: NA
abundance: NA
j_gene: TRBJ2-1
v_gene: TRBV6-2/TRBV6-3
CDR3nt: TGTGCCAGCAGTTACTCGATCGGGGACCTACCCGATGAGCAGTTCTTC
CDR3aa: CASSYSIGDLPDEQFF

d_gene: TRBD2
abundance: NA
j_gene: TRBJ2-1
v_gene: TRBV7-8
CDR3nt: TGTGCCAGCAGCTCGCCTGTTGGTAGCGGGAGGAGGGGTGAGCAGTTCTTC
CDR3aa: CASSSPVGSGRRGEQFF

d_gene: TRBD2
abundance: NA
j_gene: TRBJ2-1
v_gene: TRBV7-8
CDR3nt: TGTGCCAGCAGCCTACTAGCGGGAGGGGCCGAGCAGTTCTTC
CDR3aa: CASSLLAGGAEQFF